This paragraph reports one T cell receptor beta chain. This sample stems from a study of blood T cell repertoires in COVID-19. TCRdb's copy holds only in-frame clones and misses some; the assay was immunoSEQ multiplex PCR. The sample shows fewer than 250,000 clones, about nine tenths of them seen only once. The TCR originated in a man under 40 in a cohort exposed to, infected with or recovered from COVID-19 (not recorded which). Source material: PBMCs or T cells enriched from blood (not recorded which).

The chain's CDR3 is CASSGGASSLSSYNEQFF. CDR3 sequence (DNA): TGTGCCAGCAGCGGCGGCGCTAGCAGTCTAAGCTCCTACAATGAGCAGTTCTTC. The chain combines TRBV7-9 with TRBJ2-1; D may be TRBD2 (5 bases). The CDR3 has 18 residues. CDR1 and CDR2 (germline): SEHNR, FQNEAQ (reference sequence). V was pared by 5 bases and J by 0 bases, with 20 bases between.